The 18 T cell receptor beta chains presented below share a single source sample, sequenced in a study of blood T cell repertoires in COVID-19. Sequencing was performed with immunoSEQ multiplex PCR; in TCRdb, only in-frame clones are kept and a portion is missing. Among roughly 180,000 clones listed, approximately 84% were seen once. The sequenced sample was peripheral blood. The receptor set was obtained from a woman aged 45-59 years with COVID-19, enrolled during active disease.

This clone turned up a few times. DNA of the CDR3: TGTGCCAGTAGTAACGGACAGGTTACTTCTGGAAACACCATATATTTT. As protein: CASSNGQVTSGNTIYF. The J gene is TRBJ1-3, the V gene TRBV19, with 7 positions matching TRBD1. The CDR3 contains 16 residues. CDR1 and CDR2 (germline): LNHDA, SQIVND (reference sequence). With 4 bases clipped from V and 1 base from J, the junction kept 7 bases outside the gene matches.

This clone was detected once. The rearrangement joins TRBV11-1 to TRBJ2-7; 11 bases agree with TRBD2. This CDR3 contains 16 residues. Germline-derived CDR1 and CDR2 are SGHAT and FQDESV (reference sequence). V was pared by 5 bases and J by 3 bases, with 9 bases of the junction left unmatched. The CDR3 protein is CASSPRLAGLHYEQYF. In nucleotides, the CDR3 is TGTGCCAGCAGCCCCCGACTAGCGGGGTTACACTACGAGCAGTACTTC.

This clone was seen just once. The genes are TRBV11-2 and TRBJ1-2; no clear D. V was clipped by 2 bases and J by 4 bases, with 11 bases between them. The CDR3 spans 14 residues. CDR1 is SGHAT and CDR2 is FQNNGV in the germline V gene. CDR3 DNA sequence: TGTGCCAGCAGCTTATCACAGCTACCCTATGGCTACACCTTC. Encoded protein: CASSLSQLPYGYTF.

The chain links TRBV2 to TRBJ2-1, with TRBD1 identical over 8 bases. V trimming: 2 bases; J trimming: 5 bases; junction bases outside the gene matches: 8. The germline V gene has CDR1 SNHLY and CDR2 FYNNEI. This CDR3 spans 16 amino acids. In DNA form, the CDR3 reads TGTGCCAGCAGTGAATTGGGGCCAGGGGGCCACAATGAGCAGTTCTTC. Its translation: CASSELGPGGHNEQFF.

V is TRBV18 and J is TRBJ1-2; TRBD1 matches 7 bases. V gave up 3 bases and J gave up 7 bases; unmatched junction bases: 5. Germline V lookup: CDR1 KGHSH, CDR2 LQKENI. The CDR3 runs to 13 residues. CDR3 sequence (DNA): TGTGCCAGCTCACCTGGACAGGTCCGTGGCTACACCTTC. Amino acids: CASSPGQVRGYTF. Together with reference TRBV18 and TRBJ1-2, the CDR3 gives the full variable domain: NAGVMQNPRHLVRRRGQEARLRCSPMKGHSHVYWYRQLPEEGLKFMVYLQKENIIDESGMPKERFSAEFPKEGPSILRIQQVVRGDSAAYFCASSPGQVRGYTFGSGTRLTVV.

The rearrangement joins TRBV11-2 to TRBJ2-7; no clear D gene. V shed 1 base and J shed 2 bases, with 9 bases lying between them. CDR3 length equals 14 residues. Germline V gives CDR1 SGHAT, CDR2 FQNNGV. In nucleotides, the CDR3 is TGTGCCAGCAGCTTAGGAGCCGGAGCCTACGAGCAGTACTTC. Translated: CASSLGAGAYEQYF.

The chain is built from TRBV6-7 and TRBJ1-6; possible D gene TRBD1, 5 bases. TRBV6-7 is sorted into the ORF group, with uncertain function. Trimming stripped 7 bases from V and 3 bases from J, with 13 bases between. The CDR3 length is 15 residues. The CDR3 is CASTFSGNYNSPLHF. As DNA, the CDR3 is TGTGCCAGCACCTTTTCAGGGAACTATAATTCACCCCTCCACTTT.

The rearrangement uses TRBV10-3 and TRBJ2-3; 9 nucleotides agree with TRBD1. The J segment lost 2 bases and the V segment lost 4 bases, leaving 4 bases of the junction unmatched. Germline values: CDR1 ENHRY, CDR2 SYGVKD. The CDR3 spans 15 residues. The CDR3 bases are TGTGCCATCAGTGTCAGGGACAGGGTCACAGATACGCAGTATTTT. As protein: CAISVRDRVTDTQYF.

CDR3 sequence: CASSIGRGLGNQPQHF. The CDR3, as DNA: TGTGCCAGTAGTATCGGCAGGGGGTTGGGCAATCAGCCCCAGCATTTT. The rearrangement uses TRBV19 and TRBJ1-5; TRBD1 matches 7 bases. The CDR3 runs to 16 residues. Germline values: CDR1 LNHDA, CDR2 SQIVND (reference sequence). V trimming: 3 bases; J trimming: 2 bases; junction bases outside the gene matches: 7.

This clone was picked up a small number of times. The rearrangement joins TRBV2 to TRBJ1-5; D call uncertain. The CDR3 consists of 14 residues. The V end lost 5 bases, the J end lost 4 bases, and 12 bases lay between the germline ends. In germline, CDR1 is SNHLY, CDR2 FYNNEI. CDR3 amino acids: CASSFAQHNQPQHF. The CDR3 DNA sequence: TGTGCCAGCAGTTTTGCCCAACATAATCAGCCCCAGCATTTT.

The V and J genes are TRBV7-3 and TRBJ2-5, with D perhaps TRBD2 (5 bases). The CDR3 is 15 residues long. Trimming took 3 bases from V and 2 from J, leaving 13 bases between them. Germline V gives CDR1 SGHTA, CDR2 FQGTGA. In nucleotides, the CDR3 is TGTGCCAGCAGCTTTGGGCCTAGCCCTCAAGAGACCCAGTACTTC. Amino acids: CASSFGPSPQETQYF. Together with reference TRBV7-3 and TRBJ2-5, the CDR3 gives the full variable domain: GAGVSQTPSNKVTEKGKYVELRCDPISGHTALYWYRQSLGQGPEFLIYFQGTGAADDSGLPNDRFFAVRPEGSVSTLKIQRTERGDSAVYLCASSFGPSPQETQYFGPGTRLLVL.

J is TRBJ2-5 and V is TRBV7-3; TRBD2 matches 7 bases. Germline CDR1 is SGHTA and CDR2 is FQGTGA. V shed 5 bases and J 5 bases; nucleotides not matched to a gene: 11. The CDR3 is 15 residues long. The CDR3 DNA reads as TGTGCCAGCAGCCCAGGGACTACCACAGAGGAGACCCAGTACTTC. Residues: CASSPGTTTEETQYF.

The V and J genes are TRBV11-2 and TRBJ1-2; D is perhaps TRBD1 (6 bases). Germline V lookup: CDR1 SGHAT, CDR2 FQNNGV. The CDR3 extends over 12 amino acids. V was clipped by 5 bases and J by 7 bases, with 11 bases between them. The CDR3 here is CASSPVGGGYTF. The CDR3 bases are TGTGCCAGCAGCCCTGTAGGGGGTGGCTACACCTTC.

V and J are TRBV7-3 and TRBJ2-5; D ambiguous. The CDR3 is 13 amino acids. CDR1 is SGHTA, CDR2 FQGTGA, per germline. Trimming removed 5 bases at V and 0 bases at J, with 7 bases between. In nucleotides, the CDR3 is TGTGCCAGCAGCCCTACGTACCAAGAGACCCAGTACTTC. This translates into CASSPTYQETQYF.

The rearrangement joins TRBV3-1 (or the pseudogene TRBV3-2) to TRBJ1-2; TRBD1 agrees at 8 bases. The CDR3 is 16 amino acids. Germline-derived CDR1 and CDR2 are LGHDT and YNNKEL (reference sequence). V was pared by 1 base and J by 4 bases, with 8 bases of the junction left unmatched. The CDR3 region is CASSQGDRRKVYGYTF. Here the CDR3 DNA reads TGTGCCAGCAGCCAAGGGGACAGGAGGAAAGTCTATGGCTACACCTTC.

The rearrangement links TRBV6-6 to TRBJ1-4; 7 nucleotides align to TRBD1. V was clipped by 6 bases and J by 2 bases; unmatched bases: 3. The length of the CDR3 is 14 residues. The germline gives CDR1 MNHNY, CDR2 SVGAGI (reference sequence). Here the CDR3 DNA reads TGTGCCAGCAGCGAACAGGGGACTAATGAAAAACTGTTTTTT. Translation gives CASSEQGTNEKLFF.

The rearrangement uses TRBV2 and TRBJ1-2, with a tentative D call TRBD1 (6 bases). CDR1 and CDR2 (germline): SNHLY, FYNNEI. Trimming pared 6 bases from V and 1 base from J, leaving 12 bases between. The CDR3 is 14 residues long. Here the CDR3 DNA reads TGTGCCAGCAGAGCGGGACATCTTAACTATGGCTACACCTTC. Encoded protein: CASRAGHLNYGYTF.

This clone was seen only once. The rearrangement uses TRBV4-1 and TRBJ2-5, with 8 bases identical to TRBD2. The CDR3 is made up of 15 amino acids. With 4 bases clipped from V and 4 bases from J, the junction kept 8 bases outside the gene matches. Germline CDR1 and CDR2: MGHRA and YSYEKL. Here the CDR3 reads CASSRSAGVAETQYF. DNA of the CDR3: TGCGCCAGCAGCCGATCAGCGGGGGTGGCAGAGACCCAGTACTTC.